A single sample is the source of the 32 T cell receptor beta chains below, sequenced in a study of blood T cell repertoires in COVID-19. Clones were read by immunoSEQ multiplex PCR, and TCRdb kept only the in-frame ones, dropping some. The sample shows roughly 400,000 clones, approximately 86% of them seen only once. The sequenced material came from PBMCs or T cells enriched from blood (not recorded which). Receptors originate from a woman in her thirties or forties with acute COVID-19.

A single count supports this clone. The rearrangement uses TRBV6-5 and TRBJ2-2; 11 positions agree with TRBD2. Germline V gene data show CDR1 as MNHEY and CDR2 as SVGAGI. The length of the CDR3 is 16 residues. J was trimmed by 5 bases and V by 2 bases; bases with no gene match: 4. Written as DNA, the CDR3 is TGTGCCAGCAGTTACCCCCCTAGCGGGGGGACCGGGGAGCTGTTTTTT. This encodes CASSYPPSGGTGELFF.

J is TRBJ1-4 and V is TRBV5-4, with a tentative D call TRBD1 (6 bases). The CDR3 is made up of 15 amino acids. Trimming took 0 bases from V and 8 from J, leaving 14 bases between them. The V gene's germline CDR1 is SGHNT and CDR2 YYREEE (reference sequence). CDR3 bases: TGTGCCAGCAGCTTGGTAGGGGGGGAAGGAGAAAAACTGTTTTTT. Translation gives CASSLVGGEGEKLFF.

This chain links TRBV15 with TRBJ2-7; D might be TRBD1 (5 bases). Germline assignment: CDR1 LNHNV and CDR2 YYDKDF (reference sequence). The ends were cut back, 0 bases at V and 6 bases at J, with 21 bases in the middle. This CDR3 comprises 17 residues. The CDR3 nucleotides are TGTGCCACCAGCAGAGATTTAACCCGGCAGGGAATTCTCGAGCAGTACTTC. Translated: CATSRDLTRQGILEQYF. The full variable domain, with the rest looked up from reference TRBV15 and TRBJ2-7, is DAMVIQNPRYQVTQFGKPVTLSCSQTLNHNVMYWYQQKSSQAPKLLFHYYDKDFNNEADTPDNFQSRRPNTSFCFLDIRSPGLGDTAMYLCATSRDLTRQGILEQYFGPGTRLTVT.

The chain recombines TRBV19 with TRBJ1-3, with 7 bases that match TRBD1. CDR3 length: 14 amino acids. Germline assignment: CDR1 LNHDA and CDR2 SQIVND (reference sequence). V shed 9 bases and J 2 bases; nucleotides not matched to a gene: 7. CDR3 in amino acids: CASNTQGTGNTIYF. Here the CDR3 DNA reads TGTGCCAGCAATACACAGGGGACTGGAAACACCATATATTTT. Full variable domain (remainder filled in from reference TRBV19 and TRBJ1-3): DGGITQSPKYLFRKEGQNVTLSCEQNLNHDAMYWYRQDPGQGLRLIYYSQIVNDFQKGDIAEGYSVSREKKESFPLTVTSAQKNPTAFYLCASNTQGTGNTIYFGEGSWLTVV.

The chain uses TRBV2 and TRBJ1-1, with a tentative D call TRBD1 (5 bases). In germline, CDR1 is SNHLY, CDR2 FYNNEI. This CDR3 is built from 13 residues. Deletions cut 2 bases from V and 5 bases from J, with 9 bases between. The CDR3 protein is CASSEQGWTEAFF. CDR3 nucleotides: TGTGCCAGCAGTGAACAGGGTTGGACTGAAGCTTTCTTT.

This chain uses TRBV25-1 with TRBJ2-1; 8 positions agree with TRBD1. The CDR3 runs 18 residues. Looked up from germline, CDR1 is MGHDK and CDR2 is SYGVNS. Germline trimming cut 7 bases from V and 0 bases from J; bases unmatched to any gene: 14. The CDR3 reads CASKEGTGHFSSYNEQFF. DNA for the CDR3: TGTGCCAGCAAAGAGGGGACAGGACACTTTAGCTCCTACAATGAGCAGTTCTTC.

This clone was seen just once. V usage is TRBV7-9 and J usage is TRBJ2-7, with D tentatively TRBD1 (6 bases). The V end lost 3 bases, the J end lost 9 bases, and 21 bases lay between the germline ends. This CDR3 comprises 15 residues. Per germline, CDR1 SEHNR and CDR2 FQNEAQ (reference sequence). The CDR3 is CASSFGQDSGYGQYF. CDR3 DNA: TGTGCCAGCAGCTTTGGGCAGGACAGTGGATATGGGCAGTACTTC.

The J gene is TRBJ1-2, the V gene TRBV2; 12 bases match TRBD1. V gave up 2 bases and J gave up 6 bases; unmatched junction bases: 4. The germline CDR1 and CDR2 sequences are SNHLY and FYNNEI. CDR3 length: 15 amino acids. In nucleotides, the CDR3 is TGTGCCAGCAGTGAATTGGGACAGGGGGCTGATGGCTACACCTTC. This gives the protein CASSELGQGADGYTF.

The chain joins TRBV30 to TRBJ1-1; D may be TRBD1 (5 bases). There are 13 residues in the CDR3. The V gene's germline CDR1 is GTSNPN and CDR2 SVGIG (reference sequence). Trimming took off 5 bases at V and 1 base at J, with 11 bases between the two ends. The CDR3 sequence is CAWAGLSNTEAFF. Written as DNA, the CDR3 is TGTGCCTGGGCGGGACTTTCGAACACTGAAGCTTTCTTT.

This chain connects TRBV5-4 to TRBJ2-5; 11 nucleotides line up with TRBD2. Unmatched junction bases numbered 13, after V lost 3 bases and J lost 0 bases. In germline, CDR1 is SGHNT, CDR2 YYREEE (reference sequence). There are 19 residues in the CDR3. The DNA for the CDR3 is TGTGCCAGCAGCTCTGTCCTAGCGGGGGGAAAACTGTACCAAGAGACCCAGTACTTC. It specifies CASSSVLAGGKLYQETQYF.

This CDR3 reads CASSPGQVYDQPQHF. The CDR3 region has the DNA TGTGCCAGCTCACCAGGACAGGTTTACGATCAGCCCCAGCATTTT. This chain uses TRBV18 with TRBJ1-5; 7 nucleotides match TRBD1. With V trimmed by 2 bases and J by 5 bases, 6 bases remained unmatched. The CDR3 is 15 amino acids. CDR1 is KGHSH and CDR2 is LQKENI in the germline V gene. Based on the CDR3 plus reference TRBV18 and TRBJ1-5, the full variable domain is NAGVMQNPRHLVRRRGQEARLRCSPMKGHSHVYWYRQLPEEGLKFMVYLQKENIIDESGMPKERFSAEFPKEGPSILRIQQVVRGDSAAYFCASSPGQVYDQPQHFGDGTRLSIL.

This chain connects TRBV7-2 to TRBJ1-2, with D maybe TRBD1 (5 bases). The V and J ends lost 0 bases and 0 bases respectively, with 11 bases between them. The CDR3 runs 16 residues. Germline V gives CDR1 SGHTA, CDR2 FQGNSA. The CDR3 coding sequence is TGTGCCAGCAGCTTAGCGGGGGGTGGTGCTAACTATGGCTACACCTTC. This sequence encodes CASSLAGGGANYGYTF. Using reference TRBV7-2 and TRBJ1-2 for the parts outside the CDR3, the full variable domain is GAGVSQSPSNKVTEKGKDVELRCDPISGHTALYWYRQSLGQGLEFLIYFQGNSAPDKSGLPSDRFSAERTGGSVSTLTIQRTQQEDSAVYLCASSLAGGGANYGYTFGSGTRLTVV.

The chain has TRBV29-1 and TRBJ1-1; weak D call: TRBD1 (6 bases). The CDR3 has 14 amino acids. V dropped 4 bases and J dropped 0 bases, with 12 bases sitting between them. The germline V gene has CDR1 SQVTM and CDR2 ANQGSEA. The CDR3 loop is CSVGETGMNTEAFF. The CDR3 coding sequence is TGCAGCGTTGGGGAAACAGGGATGAACACTGAAGCTTTCTTT.

The CDR3 region has the DNA TGTGCCAGCGGCGTGGGGGGGACCTATGGCTACACCTTC. Translated: CASGVGGTYGYTF. The V and J genes are TRBV25-1 and TRBJ1-2, with a weak D call TRBD1 (5 bases). The CDR3 length is 13 residues. CDR1 is MGHDK and CDR2 is SYGVNS in the germline V gene. V was cut by 8 bases and J by 4 bases, with 14 bases left in between.

V is TRBV5-1 and J is TRBJ1-1; TRBD1 matches at 7 bases. V gave up 4 bases and J gave up 10 bases; unmatched junction bases: 16. The CDR3 totals 15 residues. Germline assignment: CDR1 SGHRS and CDR2 YFSETQ. The CDR3 DNA reads TGCGCCAGCAGCCCACAACTGACAGGGCGACACACAGCTTTCTTT. It specifies CASSPQLTGRHTAFF. The full variable domain, its missing parts supplied by reference TRBV5-1 and TRBJ1-1, is KAGVTQTPRYLIKTRGQQVTLSCSPISGHRSVSWYQQTPGQGLQFLFEYFSETQRNKGNFPGRFSGRQFSNSRSEMNVSTLELGDSALYLCASSPQLTGRHTAFFGQGTRLTVV.

The V and J genes are TRBV6-5 and TRBJ2-1, with D maybe TRBD1 (6 bases). Germline CDR1 is MNHEY and CDR2 is SVGAGI. Trimming removed 9 bases from V and 4 bases from J, with 19 bases in between. The CDR3 loop spans 15 amino acids. CDR3 protein: CASLDNRVGYNEQFF. Here the CDR3 DNA reads TGTGCCAGTCTTGATAACAGGGTGGGTTACAATGAGCAGTTCTTC.

The rearrangement uses TRBV10-3 and TRBJ1-2; possibly TRBD1 for D (5 bases). This CDR3 has 13 amino acids. The germline V gene has CDR1 ENHRY and CDR2 SYGVKD. V lost 3 bases to trimming and J lost 5 bases, with 10 bases between them. The CDR3 loop reads CAISEQDQYGYTF. CDR3 sequence (DNA): TGTGCCATCAGTGAACAGGACCAATATGGCTACACCTTC.

This CDR3 is CAWRVGSQETQYF. In DNA form, the CDR3 reads TGTGCCTGGAGGGTTGGCAGCCAAGAGACCCAGTACTTC. The chain employs TRBV30 and TRBJ2-5, with no clear D. Looked up from germline, CDR1 is GTSNPN and CDR2 is SVGIG (reference sequence). The CDR3 extends over 13 amino acids. The ends were cut back, 3 bases at V and 1 base at J, with 9 bases in the middle.

This chain joins TRBV2 and TRBJ2-1; 9 nucleotides match TRBD2. The CDR3 extends over 17 amino acids. V lost 3 bases to trimming and J lost 8 bases; unmatched junction nucleotides: 14. Germline V CDR1 and CDR2: SNHLY, FYNNEI. CDR3 nucleotide sequence: TGTGCCAGCAGTGACCCCCGGGCTCTAGCGGGACCCCATGAGCAGTTCTTC. Protein product: CASSDPRALAGPHEQFF.

The rearrangement uses TRBV3-1 (or the pseudogene TRBV3-2) and TRBJ1-1; D call uncertain. The CDR3 is 14 residues long. V shed 0 bases and J shed 5 bases, with 10 bases lying between them. Germline CDR1 reads LGHDT; CDR2 reads YNNKEL (reference sequence). DNA of the CDR3: TGTGCCAGCAGCCAAGACGATGGGAGTACTGAAGCTTTCTTT. It translates to CASSQDDGSTEAFF.

The rearrangement links TRBV30 to TRBJ2-7; TRBD2 is a possible D gene (6 bases). V shed 0 bases and J shed 2 bases, with 8 bases lying between them. The CDR3 is 13 residues long. Germline V gene lookup returns CDR1 GTSNPN and CDR2 SVGIG (reference sequence). The CDR3: CAWSVEGAYEQYF. CDR3 in DNA: TGTGCCTGGAGTGTGGAGGGAGCCTACGAGCAGTACTTC. Full variable domain (remainder filled in from reference TRBV30 and TRBJ2-7): SQTIHQWPATLVQPVGSPLSLECTVEGTSNPNLYWYRQAAGRGLQLLFYSVGIGQISSEVPQNLSASRPQDRQFILSSKKLLLSDSGFYLCAWSVEGAYEQYFGPGTRLTVT.

This clone was recorded many times. The J gene is TRBJ1-6, the V gene TRBV7-9; no reliable D call. Deletions cut 2 bases from V and 8 bases from J, with 16 bases between. In germline, CDR1 is SEHNR, CDR2 FQNEAQ (reference sequence). The CDR3 spans 16 residues. CDR3 sequence reads: CASSLNLGGVDSPLHF. The CDR3 DNA reads as TGTGCCAGCAGCTTAAACCTCGGTGGAGTTGATTCACCCCTCCACTTT.

The gene calls are TRBV3-1 (or the pseudogene TRBV3-2) and TRBJ1-6; TRBD1 aligns across 8 bases. J gave up 9 bases and V 5 bases, and 9 bases lay outside the gene matches. The CDR3 contains 15 residues. Looked up from germline, CDR1 is LGHDT and CDR2 is YNNKEL (reference sequence). The CDR3 sequence is CASSSDGQGSSPLHF. In DNA, the CDR3 is TGTGCCAGCAGCTCCGATGGACAGGGAAGTTCACCCCTCCACTTT.

This clone has a handful of counts. V usage is TRBV9 and J usage is TRBJ2-3; TRBD2 might be the D (5 bases). This CDR3 is built from 12 residues. V was cut by 3 bases and J by 10 bases, with 12 bases left in between. Germline V gives CDR1 SGDLS, CDR2 YYNGEE. CDR3 sequence: CASSELEGPQYF. For the CDR3, the DNA is TGTGCCAGCAGCGAACTAGAGGGTCCGCAGTATTTT.

The chain couples TRBV11-2 to TRBJ2-7; D might be TRBD1 (5 bases). Trimming stripped 6 bases from V and 3 bases from J, with 18 bases between. The V gene's germline CDR1 is SGHAT and CDR2 FQNNGV. The CDR3 contains 15 residues. CDR3 region: CASSPRVSAFYEQYF. For the CDR3, the DNA is TGTGCCAGCAGTCCCAGGGTTTCAGCTTTCTACGAGCAGTACTTC.

V is TRBV10-3 and J is TRBJ2-5, with 10 positions matching TRBD1. CDR3 length: 15 amino acids. The germline gives CDR1 ENHRY, CDR2 SYGVKD. J lost 3 bases, V lost 3 bases, and 4 bases had no gene match. The CDR3 here is CAISETGTGEETQYF. The CDR3 bases are TGTGCCATCAGTGAAACCGGGACAGGGGAAGAGACCCAGTACTTC.

The CDR3 nucleotides read TGTGCCAGCAGCCAACGCGAATGGGGGGGGAACACCGGGGAGCTGTTTTTT. Its protein product is CASSQREWGGNTGELFF. J is TRBJ2-2 and V is TRBV4-2, with TRBD2 matching 7 bases. Looked up from germline, CDR1 is LGHNA and CDR2 is YNFKEQ. V dropped 2 bases and J dropped 1; count of bases not matched to a gene: 7. This CDR3 comprises 17 residues.

The chain is built from TRBV7-8 and TRBJ1-2; 7 positions match TRBD1. Germline loops: CDR1 SGHVS, CDR2 FQNEAQ. The J segment lost 4 bases and the V segment lost 4 bases, leaving 9 bases of the junction unmatched. This CDR3 has 15 residues. In DNA, the CDR3 is TGTGCCAGCAGCTCAATTACAGGGGTCGGCTATGGCTACACCTTC. Amino acids: CASSSITGVGYGYTF. The entire variable domain, with the rest obtained from reference TRBV7-8 and TRBJ1-2, is as follows: GAGVSQSPRYKVAKRGQDVALRCDPISGHVSLFWYQQALGQGPEFLTYFQNEAQLDKSGLPSDRFFAERPEGSVSTLKIQRTQQEDSAVYLCASSSITGVGYGYTFGSGTRLTVV.

J is TRBJ2-2 and V is TRBV6-5; possible D gene TRBD1, 6 bases. The CDR3 consists of 13 residues. Trimming removed 8 bases at V and 1 base at J, with 8 bases between. Germline V gene data show CDR1 as MNHEY and CDR2 as SVGAGI. The CDR3 region has the DNA TGTGCCAGCCTGGGACAGAACACCGGGGAGCTGTTTTTT. Its protein is CASLGQNTGELFF.

The V and J genes are TRBV5-4 and TRBJ2-2, with D possibly matching TRBD2 (6 bases). The V end lost 2 bases, the J end lost 0 bases, and 11 bases lay between the germline ends. Germline lookup yields CDR1 SGHNT and CDR2 YYREEE (reference sequence). The CDR3 runs to 16 residues. The DNA for the CDR3 is TGTGCCAGCAGCTTCGGGACTGGAACGAACACCGGGGAGCTGTTTTTT. Translated: CASSFGTGTNTGELFF.

The V call is TRBV9, the J call TRBJ1-2; unclear D gene. Trimming stripped 0 bases from V and 8 bases from J, with 20 bases between. Germline-derived CDR1 and CDR2 are SGDLS and YYNGEE. The length of the CDR3 is 16 residues. CDR3 nucleotide sequence: TGTGCCAGCAGCGTAGACCCGGCCACGGGAGGGAAAGGCTACACCTTC. It yields the protein CASSVDPATGGKGYTF.

The chain links TRBV6-2 or TRBV6-3 to TRBJ2-5; 9 bases align to TRBD2. V lost 4 bases to trimming and J lost 1 base; unmatched junction nucleotides: 4. The CDR3 extends over 15 amino acids. Germline assignment: CDR1 MNHEY and CDR2 SVGEGT. The CDR3: CASSLLAGPQETQYF. The CDR3 nucleotides read TGTGCCAGCAGTTTGCTAGCGGGGCCCCAAGAGACCCAGTACTTC.